The source of this T cell receptor (beta chain) is a study of regulatory T cells in long-lasting Graves disease (dated by TCRdb to the early 2020s). Describing the broader study: In the newly diagnosed Graves' disease group, patients had been taking antithyroid drugs for less than 3 months. A total of roughly 33 samples were covered by TCR sequencing, comprising roughly 13 persistent and 20 newly diagnosed Graves' disease patients. Persistent Graves' disease patients were compared with newly diagnosed Graves' disease patients by peripheral blood TCR sequencing and RNA sequencing. The study was conducted in China and was registered as a clinical trial.

In its sample, this clonotype was seen many times. Its antigen is still unknown. No much larger clonotype is one base removed from it; base qualities were not supplied. Interpreted using the paper, the time point label stands for: newly diagnosed GD, antithyroid drugs for less than 3 months. For both TCR sequencing and RNA sequencing, RNA was extracted from PBMCs using TRIzol. Graves' disease was diagnosed according to American Thyroid Association guidelines. Recruitment of patients was carried out at an endocrinology department in Xi'an, China. From each patient, nine milliliters of peripheral blood was collected into an EDTA anticoagulant tube. Ficoll Paque Plus density gradient separation was used to isolate PBMCs, and no further T cell sorting was performed. An Agilent 2100 Bioanalyzer and agarose gel were used to check RNA quality, and a NanoDrop 2000 was used to measure RNA concentration. Germline trimming: 6 bases from V, 6 bases from J; junction bases outside gene matches: 2. The germline V gene specifies ENHRY as CDR1 and SYGVKD as CDR2. Including cysteine and phenylalanine, the CDR3 has 13 amino acids. Just the 39-base CDR3 DNA is kept, in frame starting at base 1.

Study-wide findings and limitations: Only the TCR beta chain was sequenced and analyzed. TRBV28, TRBJ1-2 and TRBJ2-5 were preferentially used in persistent disease, while TRBV20-1 and TRBJ2-1 were favored in newly diagnosed disease. Patients with persistent disease shared more public clonotypes (approximately 2,500) than newly diagnosed patients did (more than 900). Persistent Graves' disease patients showed lower TCR Shannon entropy and fewer highly expanded clones than newly diagnosed patients, suggesting clonal expansion. The authors noted that the small sample size was a limitation that may lower accuracy. Because the primary lesion, thyroid tissue, could not be accessed, the study looked at peripheral blood alone.

The receptor library was made with multiplex PCR. The listed sequencing device is Illumina HiSeq 4000. CDR3 regions were amplified by Arm-PCR with iRepertoire HTBI primers to construct TCR beta libraries. Before sequencing, the PCR products underwent gel purification. As for the original processing: Gene usage analysis of CDR3 amino acid clonotypes relied on the 60 or so TRBV and 13 to 15 TRBJ segments identified across samples. COPE and FqMerger were used to merge filtered high-quality paired reads into contigs. Contigs were aligned with BLAST to IMGT TRBV, TRBD and TRBJ reference genes, and CDR3 was defined per IMGT. Clonotypes above 0.1% frequency were classified as highly expanded clones. Shannon entropy was used to measure repertoire diversity, and the Gini coefficient was used to measure V-J evenness. Public clonotypes were defined as clonotypes shared by more than one individual. The public reads were run again by TCRdb, first through fastp at Q25 and then through MiXCR, and only productive beta chains were kept. Each CDR3 protein gets just one entry, which takes the most common genes and DNA from the rows behind it. The V and J calls follow TCRdb's processing rather than the paper's. This sample lists fewer than 350,000 distinct CDR3 sequences; over 15% were detected once. The ten largest clones capture less than 40% of the sample.

The sequence links TRBV10-3 to TRBJ2-2; TRBD2 matches 9 bases in the middle. The specimen was peripheral blood mononuclear cells (PBMCs), collected at new diagnosis, from a patient treated with antithyroid drugs. The sequence was obtained from a female donor with Graves disease. The CDR3 region reads CAIRREGSGELFF. The sequence in DNA is TGTGCCATCAGGCGGGAGGGGTCCGGGGAGCTGTTTTTT.